The source of this T cell receptor beta chain is a study of shared clonotypes between healthy human individuals. Study details: Each donor's CD8 memory used one plate, CD8 naive two, each CD4 subset three. Study-level points and caveats: Memory subsets had estimated richness that was generally smaller than that of naive subsets. Unshared clonotypes carried lower generation probabilities than those common to all four donors.

CDR1 SGHRS and CDR2 YFSETQ come from the germline V gene. The CDR3 runs to 19 residues. Trimming cost V 4 bases and J 3 bases; bases outside gene matches: 14. The DNA input per sorted-subset replicate PCR was 150 to 200 ng, corresponding to some 30,000 T cell genomes. The table came from immunoSEQ multiplex PCR; TCRdb's copy has only in-frame clones and leaves some out. This sample has fewer than 400,000 clones; approximately 79% occur once, and the top ten carry 10%. A remark on this clone: No antigen is known for it.

This chain links TRBV5-1 with TRBJ2-3; 13 bases align to TRBD2. Source material: memory CD4+ T cells sorted from blood. The subset was: CD45RA-negative fraction. This clonotype originated in a man aged 30-40 years in good health. In nucleotides, the CDR3 is TGCGCCAGCAGCATAGAAGGGACTAGCGGGATATCAAGGACAGATACGCAGTATTTT. Residues: CASSIEGTSGISRTDTQYF.